This TCR beta chain derives from a study of shared clonotypes between healthy human individuals. The CDR3 consists of 13 residues. CDR1 and CDR2 (germline): MNHEY, SMNVEV (reference sequence). The trim removed 7 bases at V and 7 bases at J, leaving 8 bases unmatched. Each PCR replicate run on unsorted PBMC took in roughly 0.3 ug DNA, around 30,000 T cell genomes. Original handling: With immunoSEQ giving junction-only sequences and no quality scores, filtering differed. Sequencing used immunoSEQ multiplex PCR; TCRdb keeps in-frame clones, though not all of them. That table gives V, J and clone size, and the DNA gave D and trimming. The data hold 550,000 to 600,000 clones, with just over 75% observed a single time.

Sequences were obtained from PBMCs. The source of this sequence is a middle-aged woman in good health. Some clones in this sample may be carry-over from other donors' samples. The chain has TRBV27 and TRBJ2-7; 9 bases line up with TRBD1. CDR3: CASKRTGDGEQYF. The CDR3 DNA sequence: TGTGCCAGCAAAAGGACAGGGGATGGGGAGCAGTACTTC.